This T cell receptor beta chain was observed in a study of blood T cell repertoires in COVID-19. Study information: There were acute and convalescent COVID-19 samples, and they came from the United States, Italy and Spain. PBMCs, B-cell-depleted T cells, or T cells were the source of the cDNA or gDNA that made up the material.

Per the authors' pipeline: Nucleated cell counts were estimated from reference gene primer amplification. Clones were read by immunoSEQ multiplex PCR, and TCRdb kept only the in-frame ones, dropping some. V, J and clone size were drawn from that table, and D and trimming were deduced from the DNA. In the table there are 200,000 to 250,000 clones, 80% to 90% of which are singletons. With 0 bases removed from V and 0 bases from J, the gap between germline ends came to 11 bases. Germline V gene data show CDR1 as LGHNA and CDR2 as YSLEER. The CDR3 has 16 amino acids. The material sequenced was peripheral blood. This rearrangement joins TRBV4-3 to TRBJ1-2; D remains ambiguous. This TCR was sampled from a woman aged 70-85 years with acute or convalescent COVID-19. The chain's CDR3 is CASSQDLTASNYGYTF. In DNA form, the CDR3 reads TGCGCCAGCAGCCAAGATCTTACAGCCTCTAACTATGGCTACACCTTC.